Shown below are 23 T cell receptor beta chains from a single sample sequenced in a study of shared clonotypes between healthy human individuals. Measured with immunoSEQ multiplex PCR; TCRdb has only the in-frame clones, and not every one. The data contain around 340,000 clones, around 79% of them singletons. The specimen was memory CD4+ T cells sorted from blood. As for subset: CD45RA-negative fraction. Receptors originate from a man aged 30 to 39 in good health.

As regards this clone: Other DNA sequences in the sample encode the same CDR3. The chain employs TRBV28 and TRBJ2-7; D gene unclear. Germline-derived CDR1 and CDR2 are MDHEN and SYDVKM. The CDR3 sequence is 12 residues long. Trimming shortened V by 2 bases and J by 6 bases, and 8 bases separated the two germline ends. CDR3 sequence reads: CASSLPLAEQYF. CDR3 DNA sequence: TGTGCCAGCAGTTTACCCCTCGCCGAGCAGTACTTC.

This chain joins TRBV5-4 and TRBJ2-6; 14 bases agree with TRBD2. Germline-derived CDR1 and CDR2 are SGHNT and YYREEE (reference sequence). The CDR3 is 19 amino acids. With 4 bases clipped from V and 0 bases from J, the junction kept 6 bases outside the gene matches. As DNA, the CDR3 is TGTGCCAGCAGCCGGGGACTAGCGGGAGACTTCTCTGGGGCCAACGTCCTGACTTTC. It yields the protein CASSRGLAGDFSGANVLTF.

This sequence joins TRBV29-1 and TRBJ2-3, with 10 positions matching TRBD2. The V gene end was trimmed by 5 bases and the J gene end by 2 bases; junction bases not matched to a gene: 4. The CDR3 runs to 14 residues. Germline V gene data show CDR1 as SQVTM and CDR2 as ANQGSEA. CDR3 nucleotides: TGCAGCGTTCGGACTAGCGGAAACACAGATACGCAGTATTTT. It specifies CSVRTSGNTDTQYF.

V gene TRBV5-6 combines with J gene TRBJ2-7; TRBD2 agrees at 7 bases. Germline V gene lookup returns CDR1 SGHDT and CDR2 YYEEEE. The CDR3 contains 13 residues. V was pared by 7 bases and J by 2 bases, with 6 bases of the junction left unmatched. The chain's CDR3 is CASSRAGAYEQYF. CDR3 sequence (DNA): TGTGCCAGCTCTAGGGCGGGGGCCTACGAGCAGTACTTC.

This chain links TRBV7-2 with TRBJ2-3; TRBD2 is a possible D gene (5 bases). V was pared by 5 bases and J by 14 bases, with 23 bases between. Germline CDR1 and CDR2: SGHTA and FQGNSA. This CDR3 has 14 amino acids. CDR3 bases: TGTGCCAGCAGCGAGATCCCCCGGGAAGTTCGTCGGTATTTT. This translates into CASSEIPREVRRYF.

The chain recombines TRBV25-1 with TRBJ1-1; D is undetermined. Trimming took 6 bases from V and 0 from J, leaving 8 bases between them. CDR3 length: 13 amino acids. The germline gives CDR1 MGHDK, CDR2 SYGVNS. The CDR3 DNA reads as TGTGCCAGCAGCCTATCATTGAACACTGAAGCTTTCTTT. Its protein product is CASSLSLNTEAFF.

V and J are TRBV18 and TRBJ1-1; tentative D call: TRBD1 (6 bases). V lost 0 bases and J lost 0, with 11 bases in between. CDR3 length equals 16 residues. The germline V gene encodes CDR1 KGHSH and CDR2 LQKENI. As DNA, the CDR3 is TGTGCCAGCTCACCACCGTCAGGGGCCATGAACACTGAAGCTTTCTTT. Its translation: CASSPPSGAMNTEAFF.

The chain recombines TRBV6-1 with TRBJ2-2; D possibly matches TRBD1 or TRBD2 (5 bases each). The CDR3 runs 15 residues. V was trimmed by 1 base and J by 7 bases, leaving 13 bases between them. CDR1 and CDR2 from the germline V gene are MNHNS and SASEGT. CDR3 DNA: TGTGCCAGCAGTGAAGATGGGGGAAGCGGCGGGGAGCTGTTTTTT. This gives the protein CASSEDGGSGGELFF.

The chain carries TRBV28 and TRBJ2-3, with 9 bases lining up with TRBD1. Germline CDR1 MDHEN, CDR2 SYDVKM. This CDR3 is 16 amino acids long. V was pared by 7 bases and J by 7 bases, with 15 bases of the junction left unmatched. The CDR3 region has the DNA TGTGCCAGCACTAGTTGGGACAGGGAGCCCTATAATACGCAGTATTTT. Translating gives CASTSWDREPYNTQYF.

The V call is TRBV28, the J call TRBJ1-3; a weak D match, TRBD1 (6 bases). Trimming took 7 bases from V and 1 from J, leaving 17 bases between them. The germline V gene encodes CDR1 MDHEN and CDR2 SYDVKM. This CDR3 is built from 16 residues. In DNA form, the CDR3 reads TGTGCCAGCATAAATGTCAGGGGTCGGTCTGGAAACACCATATATTTT. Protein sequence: CASINVRGRSGNTIYF. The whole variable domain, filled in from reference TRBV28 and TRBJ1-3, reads DVKVTQSSRYLVKRTGEKVFLECVQDMDHENMFWYRQDPGLGLRLIYFSYDVKMKEKGDIPEGYSVSREKKERFSLILESASTNQTSMYLCASINVRGRSGNTIYFGEGSWLTVV.

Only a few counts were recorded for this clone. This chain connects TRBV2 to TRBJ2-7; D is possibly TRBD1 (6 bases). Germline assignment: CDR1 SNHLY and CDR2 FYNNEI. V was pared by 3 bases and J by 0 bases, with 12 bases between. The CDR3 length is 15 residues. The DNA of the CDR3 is TGTGCCAGCAGTGACTGGGGGCGAAGCTCCTACGAGCAGTACTTC. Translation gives CASSDWGRSSYEQYF.

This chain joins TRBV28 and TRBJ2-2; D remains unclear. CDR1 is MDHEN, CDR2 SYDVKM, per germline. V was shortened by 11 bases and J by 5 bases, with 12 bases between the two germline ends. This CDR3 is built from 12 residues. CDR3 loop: CASQTVTGELFF. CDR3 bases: TGTGCCTCGCAGACGGTAACCGGGGAGCTGTTTTTT.

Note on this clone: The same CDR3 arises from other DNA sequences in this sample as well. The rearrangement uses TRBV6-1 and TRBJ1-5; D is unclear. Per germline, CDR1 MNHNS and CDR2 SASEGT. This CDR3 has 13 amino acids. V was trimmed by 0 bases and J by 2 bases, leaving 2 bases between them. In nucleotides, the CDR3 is TGTGCCAGCAGTGAAGCCCGCAATCAGCCCCAGCATTTT. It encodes CASSEARNQPQHF.

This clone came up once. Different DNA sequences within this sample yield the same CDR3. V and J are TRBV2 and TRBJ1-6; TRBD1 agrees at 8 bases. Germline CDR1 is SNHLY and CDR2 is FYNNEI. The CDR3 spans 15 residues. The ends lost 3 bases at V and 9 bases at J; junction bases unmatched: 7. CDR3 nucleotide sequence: TGTGCCAGCAGTGAGGAAGACAGGGGCCGTTCACCCCTCCACTTT. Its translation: CASSEEDRGRSPLHF. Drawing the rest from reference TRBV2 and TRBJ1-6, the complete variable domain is EPEVTQTPSHQVTQMGQEVILRCVPISNHLYFYWYRQILGQKVEFLVSFYNNEISEKSEIFDDQFSVERPDGSNFTLKIRSTKLEDSAMYFCASSEEDRGRSPLHFGNGTRLTVT.

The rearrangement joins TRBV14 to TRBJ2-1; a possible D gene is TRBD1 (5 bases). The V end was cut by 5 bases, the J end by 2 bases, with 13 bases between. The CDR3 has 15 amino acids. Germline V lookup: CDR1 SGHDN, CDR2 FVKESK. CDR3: CASSMGPATYNEQFF. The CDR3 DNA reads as TGTGCCAGCAGCATGGGGCCGGCGACCTACAATGAGCAGTTCTTC.

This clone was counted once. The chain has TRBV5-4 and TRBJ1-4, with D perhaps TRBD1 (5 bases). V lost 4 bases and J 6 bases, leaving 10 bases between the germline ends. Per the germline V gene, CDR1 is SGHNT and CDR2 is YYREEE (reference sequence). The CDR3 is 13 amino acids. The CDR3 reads CASSPGLDEKLFF. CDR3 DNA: TGTGCCAGCAGCCCGGGACTTGATGAAAAACTGTTTTTT.

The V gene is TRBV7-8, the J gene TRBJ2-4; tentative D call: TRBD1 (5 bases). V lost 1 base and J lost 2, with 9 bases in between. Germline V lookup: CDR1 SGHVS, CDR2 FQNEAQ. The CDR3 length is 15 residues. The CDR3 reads CASSLGAGTKNIQYF. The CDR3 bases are TGTGCCAGCAGCTTAGGCGCAGGGACCAAAAACATTCAGTACTTC.

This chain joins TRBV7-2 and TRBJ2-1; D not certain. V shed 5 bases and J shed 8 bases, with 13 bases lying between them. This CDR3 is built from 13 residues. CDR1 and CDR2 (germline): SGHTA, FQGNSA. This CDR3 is CASSVAVFDEQFF. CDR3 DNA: TGTGCCAGCAGCGTCGCGGTGTTTGATGAGCAGTTCTTC. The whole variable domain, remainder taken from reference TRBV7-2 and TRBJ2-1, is GAGVSQSPSNKVTEKGKDVELRCDPISGHTALYWYRQSLGQGLEFLIYFQGNSAPDKSGLPSDRFSAERTGGSVSTLTIQRTQQEDSAVYLCASSVAVFDEQFFGPGTRLTVL.

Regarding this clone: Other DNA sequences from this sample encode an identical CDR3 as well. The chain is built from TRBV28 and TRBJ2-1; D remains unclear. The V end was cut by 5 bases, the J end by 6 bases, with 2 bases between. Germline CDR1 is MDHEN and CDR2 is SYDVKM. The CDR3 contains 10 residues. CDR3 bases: TGTGCCAGCAGTATCAATGAGCAGTTCTTC. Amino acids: CASSINEQFF.

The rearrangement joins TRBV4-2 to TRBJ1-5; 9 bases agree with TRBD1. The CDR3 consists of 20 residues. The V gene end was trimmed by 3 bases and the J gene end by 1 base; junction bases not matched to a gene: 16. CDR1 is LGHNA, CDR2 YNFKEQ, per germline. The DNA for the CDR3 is TGTGCCAGCAGCCAGATTGGGACAGGGAAGAGGGTGGAGAGCAATCAGCCCCAGCATTTT. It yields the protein CASSQIGTGKRVESNQPQHF.

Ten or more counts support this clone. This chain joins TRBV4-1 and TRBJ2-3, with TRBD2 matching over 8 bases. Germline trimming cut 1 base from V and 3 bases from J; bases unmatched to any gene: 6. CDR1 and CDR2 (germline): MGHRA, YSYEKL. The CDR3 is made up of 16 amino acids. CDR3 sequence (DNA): TGCGCCAGCAGCCAAGTGCTAACTAGCGGAACAGATACGCAGTATTTT. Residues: CASSQVLTSGTDTQYF.

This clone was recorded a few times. CDR3 region: CASSLASGSFEQFF. The CDR3 region has the DNA TGCGCCAGCAGCTTGGCTAGCGGGAGTTTTGAGCAGTTCTTC. This sequence joins TRBV5-1 and TRBJ2-1, with 10 bases lining up with TRBD2. From germline, CDR1 is SGHRS and CDR2 YFSETQ. The CDR3 runs to 14 residues. Trimming cost V 0 bases and J 9 bases; bases outside gene matches: 3.

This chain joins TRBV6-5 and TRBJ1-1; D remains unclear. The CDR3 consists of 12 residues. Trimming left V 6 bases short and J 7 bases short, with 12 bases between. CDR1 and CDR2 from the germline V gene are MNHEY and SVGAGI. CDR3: CASRKTGGEAFF. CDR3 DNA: TGTGCCAGCAGGAAGACGGGTGGTGAAGCTTTCTTT.